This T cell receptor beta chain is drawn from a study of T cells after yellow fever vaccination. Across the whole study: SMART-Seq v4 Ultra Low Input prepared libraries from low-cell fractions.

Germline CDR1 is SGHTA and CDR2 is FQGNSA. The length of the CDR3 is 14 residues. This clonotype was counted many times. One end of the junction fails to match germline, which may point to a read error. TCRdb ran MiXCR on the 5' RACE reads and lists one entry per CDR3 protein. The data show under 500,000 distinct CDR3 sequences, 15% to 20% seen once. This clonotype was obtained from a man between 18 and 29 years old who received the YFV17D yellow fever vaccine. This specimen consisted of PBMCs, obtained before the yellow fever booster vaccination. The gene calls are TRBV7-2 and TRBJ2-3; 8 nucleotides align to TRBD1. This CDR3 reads CASSLDRGTDTQYF. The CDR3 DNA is TGCGCCAGCAGCCTGGACAGGGGCACAGATACGCAGTATTTT.